A selection of T cell receptor beta chains follows, all from one sample in a study of OX40 agonist ivuxolimab in advanced cancers. Repertoires were generated with immunoSEQ multiplex PCR, while TCRdb's copy carries only in-frame clones and drops some. The table shows around 130,000 clones, with roughly 95% occurring only once. This material consisted of CD4+ or CD8+ T cells sorted from blood, taken in a trial of the OX40 agonist ivuxolimab. The receptors originated from an adult with an advanced solid tumor such as melanoma, head and neck, liver or kidney cancer. Each CDR3 is given with its conserved first and last residue. A D gene is named only where the DNA matches it firmly. Clone size is not always given. Where it is, it says once, few, many or a class for expanded clones.

j_call clone_size v_call d_call cdr3_aa cdr3_nt
TRBJ1-1 . TRBV28 . CASREVTGTEAFF TGTGCCAGCAGGGAAGTGACGGGCACTGAAGCTTTCTTT
TRBJ2-1 . TRBV6-5 . CASHRGSDSYNEQFF TGTGCCTCCCACCGGGGATCGGACTCCTACAATGAGCAGTTCTTC
TRBJ1-2 . TRBV7-2 . CASSSWDRSNYGHTF TGTGCCAGCAGCTCTTGGGACCGTAGTAACTATGGCCACACCTTC
TRBJ2-5 . TRBV6-6 . CASSYTGFMETQYF TGTGCCAGCAGTTACACAGGGTTCATGGAGACCCAGTACTTC
TRBJ2-5 . TRBV9 TRBD2 CASSQTSGGAVETQYF TGTGCCAGCAGCCAGACTAGCGGGGGGGCCGTCGAGACCCAGTACTTC
TRBJ2-5 few TRBV21-1 . CALVAGEQETQYF TGTGCCCTCGTGGCAGGGGAACAAGAGACCCAGTACTTC
TRBJ1-6 few TRBV21-1 . CASSKAGRGSPLHF TGTGCCAGCAGCAAAGCGGGGCGGGGTTCACCCCTCCACTTT
TRBJ2-1 . TRBV6-6 TRBD1 CASSRQGDNEQFF TGTGCCAGCAGTCGACAGGGAGACAATGAGCAGTTCTTC
TRBJ2-5 . TRBV5-8 . CASSLKTQYF TGTGCCAGCAGCTTGAAGACCCAGTACTTC
TRBJ2-5 . TRBV18 . CASSPGGFQETQYF TGTGCCAGCTCACCAGGAGGGTTCCAAGAGACCCAGTACTTC
TRBJ2-2 . TRBV27 . CASSLVPHIPNTGELFF TGTGCCAGCAGTTTAGTACCTCACATCCCGAACACCGGGGAGCTGTTTTTT